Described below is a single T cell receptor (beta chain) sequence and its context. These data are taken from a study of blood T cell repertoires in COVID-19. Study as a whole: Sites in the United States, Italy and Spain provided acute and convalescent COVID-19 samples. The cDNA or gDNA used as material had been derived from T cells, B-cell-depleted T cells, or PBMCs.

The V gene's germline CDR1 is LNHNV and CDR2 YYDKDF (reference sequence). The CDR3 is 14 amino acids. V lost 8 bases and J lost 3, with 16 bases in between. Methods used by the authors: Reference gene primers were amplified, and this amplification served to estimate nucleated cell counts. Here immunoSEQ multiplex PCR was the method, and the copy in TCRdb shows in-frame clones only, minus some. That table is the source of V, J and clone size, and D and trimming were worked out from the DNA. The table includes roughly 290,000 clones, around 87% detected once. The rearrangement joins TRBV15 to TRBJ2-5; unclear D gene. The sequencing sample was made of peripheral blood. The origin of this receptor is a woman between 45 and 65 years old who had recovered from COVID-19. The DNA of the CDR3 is TGTGCCACCGCCGGCAGGTCGGAAGAAGAGACCCAGTACTTC. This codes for CATAGRSEEETQYF.